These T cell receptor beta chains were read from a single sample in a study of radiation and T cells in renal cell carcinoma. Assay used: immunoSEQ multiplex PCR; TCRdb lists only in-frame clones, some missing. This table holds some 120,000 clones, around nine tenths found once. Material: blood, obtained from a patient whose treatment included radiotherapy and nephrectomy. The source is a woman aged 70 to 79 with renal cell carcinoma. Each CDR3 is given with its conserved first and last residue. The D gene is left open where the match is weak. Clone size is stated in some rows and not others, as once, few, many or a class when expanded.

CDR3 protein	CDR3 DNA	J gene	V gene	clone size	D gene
CASSPLGSYEQYF	TGTGCCAGCAGCCCGTTGGGTTCCTACGAGCAGTACTTC	TRBJ2-7	TRBV28	.	.
CASSFDDTQYF	TGTGCCAGCAGTTTTGACGATACGCAGTATTTT	TRBJ2-3	TRBV27	.	.
CASSTWQFTDTQYF	TGTGCCAGTAGTACTTGGCAGTTCACAGATACGCAGTATTTT	TRBJ2-3	TRBV19	.	.
CASSPRQGDNSPLHF	TGTGCCAGCAGTCCCCGACAGGGCGATAATTCACCCCTCCACTTT	TRBJ1-6	TRBV28	.	TRBD1
CSVGGGNTEAFF	TGCAGCGTTGGGGGCGGGAACACTGAAGCTTTCTTT	TRBJ1-1	TRBV29-1	few	.
CASSLVTGTGSLAKNIQYF	TGCGCCAGCAGCTTGGTCACAGGGACGGGATCGTTAGCCAAAAACATTCAGTACTTC	TRBJ2-4	TRBV5-1	.	.
CASSPLLAGQETQYF	TGTGCCAGCAGTCCCCTACTAGCGGGCCAAGAGACCCAGTACTTC	TRBJ2-5	TRBV27	.	TRBD2
CASRLSGGTEQYF	TGTGCCAGCAGGCTATCAGGGGGCACCGAGCAGTACTTC	TRBJ2-7	TRBV11-2	.	TRBD1
CASSLGSTGELFF	TGTGCCAGCAGCTTAGGATCCACCGGGGAGCTGTTTTTT	TRBJ2-2	TRBV7-9	few	.
CAISELWTGGVTEAFF	TGTGCCATCAGTGAGTTGTGGACAGGGGGGGTCACTGAAGCTTTCTTT	TRBJ1-1	TRBV10-3	few	TRBD1
CASSLAGGGDGSF	TGTGCCAGCAGCTTAGCAGGAGGGGGCGACGGGTCCTTT	TRBJ1-1	TRBV7-9	.	TRBD1
CASSNRGARGYGYTF	TGTGCCAGCAGTAATCGAGGGGCGAGGGGTTATGGCTACACCTTC	TRBJ1-2	TRBV6-5	.	.
CSHLGPGENGYTF	TGCAGCCATCTTGGGCCAGGGGAGAATGGCTACACCTTC	TRBJ1-2	TRBV29-1	.	.
CASSTTGWGNNEQFF	TGTGCCAGCAGTACGACAGGGTGGGGTAATAATGAGCAGTTCTTC	TRBJ2-1	TRBV6-1	.	TRBD1
CASSSHDQGGSSSPLHF	TGTGCCAGCAGCTCCCACGATCAGGGGGGCTCTAGTTCACCCCTCCACTTT	TRBJ1-6	TRBV11-2	.	TRBD1
CASSSQGFGTGELFF	TGCGCCAGCAGCTCCCAGGGTTTTGGCACCGGGGAGCTGTTTTTT	TRBJ2-2	TRBV5-1	.	.
CASRDGGPQETQYF	TGTGCCAGCAGAGACGGGGGACCCCAAGAGACCCAGTACTTC	TRBJ2-5	TRBV27	.	.
CASSLDSSPTNEQFF	TGTGCCAGCAGTCTGGACAGTTCCCCCACCAATGAGCAGTTCTTC	TRBJ2-1	TRBV7-2	once	.
CASSYGAGAGNTIYF	TGTGCCAGCAGTTACGGTGCAGGGGCAGGAAACACCATATATTTT	TRBJ1-3	TRBV6-5	.	.
CASSLKGRSHEQYF	TGTGCCAGCAGTTTAAAGGGGCGCAGCCACGAGCAGTACTTC	TRBJ2-7	TRBV28	.	.
CACQGSNQPQHF	TGTGCCTGCCAGGGTAGCAATCAGCCCCAGCATTTT	TRBJ1-5	TRBV6-1	few	.
CASSVRPAPLHF	TGTGCCAGCAGCGTCCGTCCGGCACCCCTCCACTTT	TRBJ1-6	TRBV5-6	.	.
CASRRRGSNQPQHF	TGTGCCAGCAGAAGAAGGGGAAGCAATCAGCCCCAGCATTTT	TRBJ1-5	TRBV28	few	.
CASSMTGPLYGYTF	TGTGCCAGTAGTATGACAGGGCCCCTCTATGGCTACACCTTC	TRBJ1-2	TRBV19	.	TRBD1
CASSYRGSYNSPLHF	TGTGCCAGCAGTTACAGGGGCTCCTATAATTCACCCCTCCACTTT	TRBJ1-6	TRBV5-4	.	TRBD1
CASSLVVGGETQYF	TGTGCCAGCAGCTTAGTTGTGGGTGGAGAGACCCAGTACTTC	TRBJ2-5	TRBV7-3	few	.
CASSEGATNEKLFF	TGCGCCAGTTCCGAGGGGGCAACTAATGAAAAACTGTTTTTT	TRBJ1-4	TRBV5-1	.	.
CAWSRTGNTEAFF	TGTGCCTGGAGCCGGACGGGGAACACTGAAGCTTTCTTT	TRBJ1-1	TRBV30	.	.
CASSQEGGRVWEKLFF	TGTGCCAGCAGCCAAGAGGGCGGGAGAGTATGGGAAAAACTGTTTTTT	TRBJ1-4	TRBV4-2	.	.
CASSARVTGNTIYF	TGTGCCAGCAGCGCCAGGGTAACTGGAAACACCATATATTTT	TRBJ1-3	TRBV9	.	.
CASSQDPSGGATDTQYF	TGTGCCAGCAGCCAAGATCCTAGCGGGGGGGCTACAGATACGCAGTATTTT	TRBJ2-3	TRBV4-2	.	TRBD2
CASSLASATDTQYF	TGTGCCAGCAGCTTAGCTTCGGCCACAGATACGCAGTATTTT	TRBJ2-3	TRBV7-9	.	.
CASSARLSTEAFF	TGTGCCAGCAGCGCCCGATTGAGCACTGAAGCTTTCTTT	TRBJ1-1	TRBV9	.	.
CASSPWDRATEAFF	TGTGCCAGCAGCCCCTGGGACAGGGCTACTGAAGCTTTCTTT	TRBJ1-1	TRBV9	few	TRBD1
CAWRQVGTSGYTF	TGTGCCTGGAGGCAGGTGGGAACTTCGGGCTACACCTTC	TRBJ1-2	TRBV30	once	.
CASSINPGTSGTQETQYF	TGTGCCAGTAGTATAAACCCAGGGACTAGCGGAACCCAAGAGACCCAGTACTTC	TRBJ2-5	TRBV19	once	TRBD2
CASAMGADTQYF	TGTGCCAGCGCCATGGGGGCCGATACGCAGTATTTT	TRBJ2-3	TRBV6-5	.	.
CASKLGAGEKLFF	TGTGCCAGCAAACTTGGGGCGGGTGAAAAACTGTTTTTT	TRBJ1-4	TRBV2	.	.
CASTKLTGAVAEAFF	TGTGCCAGTACAAAACTTACAGGGGCTGTGGCTGAAGCTTTCTTT	TRBJ1-1	TRBV19	.	TRBD1
CASSLEGPDQPQHF	TGTGCCAGCAGCTTAGAGGGCCCAGATCAGCCCCAGCATTTT	TRBJ1-5	TRBV5-4	.	.
CAIEDSSYEQYF	TGTGCTATCGAGGACAGCTCCTACGAGCAGTACTTC	TRBJ2-7	TRBV6-6	once	.